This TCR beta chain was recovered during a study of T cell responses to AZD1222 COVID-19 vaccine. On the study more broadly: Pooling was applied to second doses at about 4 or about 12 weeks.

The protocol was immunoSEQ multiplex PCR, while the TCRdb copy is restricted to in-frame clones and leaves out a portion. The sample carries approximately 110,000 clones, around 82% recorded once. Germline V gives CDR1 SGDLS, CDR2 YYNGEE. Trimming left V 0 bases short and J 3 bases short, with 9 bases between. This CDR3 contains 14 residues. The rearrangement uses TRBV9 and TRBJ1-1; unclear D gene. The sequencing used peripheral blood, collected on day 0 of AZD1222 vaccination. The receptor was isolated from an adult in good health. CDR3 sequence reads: CASSVATADTEAFF. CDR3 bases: TGTGCCAGCAGCGTAGCTACAGCCGACACTGAAGCTTTCTTT.